These T cell receptor beta chains were read from a single sample in a study. Each CDR3 protein gets one entry after TCRdb re-called the 5' RACE reads with MiXCR. Counted here are some 37,000 distinct CDR3 sequences, 15% to 20% occurring once; the ten biggest clones make up about 3%. Sequenced input: naive CD4+ T cells sorted from a lymph node. Receptors were obtained from a female donor with breast cancer. Each CDR3 is given with its conserved first and last residue. The D gene is left open where the match is weak. The size of a clone is reported for some rows only, either as once, few or many, or as a class for expanded clones.

length	V	D	size	J	CDR3	DNA
15	TRBV12-3/TRBV12-4	TRBD1	few	TRBJ2-3	CASSPQGTSTGTQYF	TGTGCCAGCAGTCCACAGGGGACGAGCACAGGTACGCAGTATTTT
14	TRBV4-1	-	many	TRBJ2-3	CASSQDEATDTQYF	TGCGCCAGCAGCCAAGATGAAGCGACAGATACGCAGTATTTT
17	TRBV4-1	TRBD1	few	TRBJ2-3	CASSHPRGTGHTDTQYF	TGCGCCAGCAGCCACCCAAGGGGGACAGGGCACACAGATACGCAGTATTTT
16	TRBV6-5	TRBD1	-	TRBJ2-7	CASSSKDRGISYEQYF	TGTGCCAGCAGTTCCAAAGACAGGGGTATCTCCTACGAGCAGTACTTC
15	TRBV11-2	-	-	TRBJ2-7	CASSLNPGGSYEQYF	TGTGCCAGCAGCTTAAATCCGGGTGGCTCCTACGAGCAGTACTTC
14	TRBV20-1	TRBD2	-	TRBJ2-5	CSAVAGGPGETQYF	TGCAGTGCCGTAGCGGGAGGGCCGGGAGAGACCCAGTACTTC
14	TRBV6-5	TRBD1	-	TRBJ2-5	CASRYRDRIETQYF	TGTGCCAGCAGGTACCGGGACAGGATAGAGACCCAGTACTTC
14	TRBV7-3	TRBD1	-	TRBJ1-1	CASSRDRVDTEAFF	TGTGCCAGCAGCCGGGACAGGGTCGACACTGAAGCTTTCTTT
15	TRBV30	-	-	TRBJ1-6	CAWSSISAGNSPLHF	TGTGCCTGGAGTTCCATCTCGGCAGGGAATTCACCCCTCCACTTT
14	TRBV5-1	TRBD1	many	TRBJ2-7	CASSLGGQRYEQYF	TGCGCCAGCAGCTTGGGGGGACAGAGATACGAGCAGTACTTC
16	TRBV5-1	TRBD2	few	TRBJ2-1	CASSSRTSGRGNEQFF	TGCGCCAGCAGCTCCAGGACTAGCGGGAGAGGAAATGAGCAGTTCTTC
15	TRBV11-3	TRBD1	few	TRBJ1-2	CASSLGGQKNYGYTF	TGTGCCAGCAGCTTAGGGGGACAGAAGAACTATGGCTACACCTTC
14	TRBV5-1	TRBD2	-	TRBJ2-7	CASSPLGEGYEQYF	TGCGCCAGCAGCCCTCTCGGGGAGGGCTACGAGCAGTACTTC
12	TRBV14	-	-	TRBJ2-1	CASSHLPGEQFF	TGTGCCAGCAGCCACCTTCCGGGAGAGCAGTTCTTC
14	TRBV7-2	-	-	TRBJ2-7	CASSAGTGSYEQYF	TGTGCCAGCAGCGCCGGGACGGGCTCCTACGAGCAGTACTTC
14	TRBV29-1	-	many	TRBJ1-1	CSVDRVGGYTEAFF	TGCAGCGTTGATAGGGTGGGGGGTTACACTGAAGCTTTCTTT
17	TRBV15	TRBD1	-	TRBJ1-6	CATSRDRTAGGNSPLHF	TGTGCCACCAGCAGAGATCGAACGGCAGGGGGGAATTCACCCCTCCACTTT
15	TRBV6-1	-	few	TRBJ1-4	CASSDGGLINEKLFF	TGTGCCAGCAGTGACGGGGGACTGATTAATGAAAAACTGTTTTTT
15	TRBV9	TRBD2	-	TRBJ2-7	CASSVNPSGRNEQYF	TGTGCCAGCAGCGTGAATCCTAGCGGGAGGAACGAGCAGTACTTC